This is a list of T cell receptor beta chains from one sample in a study of blood T cell repertoires in COVID-19. Assay: immunoSEQ multiplex PCR; the TCRdb copy retains only in-frame clones and omits some. The sample has approximately 300,000 clones, around 90% seen once. Sequenced material: PBMCs or T cells enriched from blood (not recorded which). These receptors all stem from a woman between 25 and 40 years old who had recovered from COVID-19. Both conserved end residues are part of each CDR3. Fields, in order: V gene, J gene, clone size, D gene, CDR3 protein, CDR3 DNA. A D gene is named only where the DNA matches it firmly. Only some rows state a clone size, as once, few, many or a class for expanded clones.

TRBV7-9	TRBJ1-1	once	.	CASSFRVGENTEAFF	TGTGCCAGCAGCTTCAGGGTTGGGGAGAACACTGAAGCTTTCTTT
TRBV10-3	TRBJ1-5	.	.	CAISEIAQPQHF	TGTGCCATCAGTGAAATAGCCCAGCCCCAGCATTTT
TRBV2	TRBJ2-2	.	TRBD2	CASWTSGATNTGELFF	TGTGCCAGCTGGACTAGCGGGGCCACGAACACCGGGGAGCTGTTTTTT
TRBV19	TRBJ2-5	.	TRBD2	CASSRSGGGTQYF	TGTGCCAGTAGTAGAAGCGGGGGTGGGACCCAGTACTTC
TRBV3-1/TRBV3-2	TRBJ1-2	once	.	CASSHRLDGYTF	TGTGCCAGCAGCCACCGACTCGATGGCTACACCTTC
TRBV4-1	TRBJ2-3	.	TRBD1	CASSQATGSSADTQYF	TGCGCCAGCAGCCAAGCGACAGGGAGTTCGGCTGATACGCAGTATTTT
TRBV6-5	TRBJ2-1	.	TRBD2	CASKGLAGSEQFF	TGTGCCAGCAAGGGACTAGCGGGCTCAGAGCAGTTCTTC
TRBV2	TRBJ1-2	once	.	CASSAPINLGYTF	TGTGCCAGCAGTGCCCCGATAAATCTAGGCTACACCTTC
TRBV9	TRBJ1-1	.	.	CASSTLPGDAEAFF	TGTGCCAGCAGCACCCTCCCAGGGGACGCTGAAGCTTTCTTT
TRBV5-6	TRBJ2-5	.	TRBD2	CASSLARQKSGGQETQYF	TGTGCCAGCAGCTTGGCCAGGCAGAAGTCCGGGGGGCAAGAGACCCAGTACTTC
TRBV6-5	TRBJ2-4	once	.	CASRSELAKNIQYF	TGTGCCAGCAGGTCGGAGTTAGCCAAAAACATTCAGTACTTC
TRBV5-1	TRBJ1-6	.	TRBD1	CASSLRDRGTNSPLHF	TGCGCCAGCAGCCTTCGGGACAGGGGAACTAATTCACCCCTCCACTTT
TRBV19	TRBJ1-2	.	TRBD1	CASSPMTGFYGYTF	TGTGCCAGTAGTCCGATGACAGGGTTCTATGGCTACACCTTC
TRBV5-4	TRBJ2-1	.	.	CASSTGLPNEQFF	TGTGCCAGCAGCACGGGACTTCCCAATGAGCAGTTCTTC
TRBV5-1	TRBJ1-2	.	.	CASSLAGGGYYGYTF	TGCGCCAGCAGCTTGGCCGGGGGAGGGTACTATGGCTACACCTTC